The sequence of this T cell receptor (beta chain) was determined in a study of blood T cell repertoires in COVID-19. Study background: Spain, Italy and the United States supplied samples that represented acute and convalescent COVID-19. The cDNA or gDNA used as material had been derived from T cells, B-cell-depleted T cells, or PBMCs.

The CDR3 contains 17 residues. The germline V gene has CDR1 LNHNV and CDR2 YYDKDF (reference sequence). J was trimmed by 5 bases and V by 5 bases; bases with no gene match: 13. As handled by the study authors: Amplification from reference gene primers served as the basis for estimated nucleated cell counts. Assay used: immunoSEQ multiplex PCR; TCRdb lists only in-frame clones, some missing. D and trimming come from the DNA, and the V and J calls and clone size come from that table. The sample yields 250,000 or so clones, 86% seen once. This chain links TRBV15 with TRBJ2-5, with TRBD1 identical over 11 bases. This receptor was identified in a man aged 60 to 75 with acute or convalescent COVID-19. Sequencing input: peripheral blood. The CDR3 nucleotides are TGTGCCACCAGCCTCCCCCCAAGGACAGGGGGCAGGGAGACCCAGTACTTC. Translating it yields CATSLPPRTGGRETQYF.